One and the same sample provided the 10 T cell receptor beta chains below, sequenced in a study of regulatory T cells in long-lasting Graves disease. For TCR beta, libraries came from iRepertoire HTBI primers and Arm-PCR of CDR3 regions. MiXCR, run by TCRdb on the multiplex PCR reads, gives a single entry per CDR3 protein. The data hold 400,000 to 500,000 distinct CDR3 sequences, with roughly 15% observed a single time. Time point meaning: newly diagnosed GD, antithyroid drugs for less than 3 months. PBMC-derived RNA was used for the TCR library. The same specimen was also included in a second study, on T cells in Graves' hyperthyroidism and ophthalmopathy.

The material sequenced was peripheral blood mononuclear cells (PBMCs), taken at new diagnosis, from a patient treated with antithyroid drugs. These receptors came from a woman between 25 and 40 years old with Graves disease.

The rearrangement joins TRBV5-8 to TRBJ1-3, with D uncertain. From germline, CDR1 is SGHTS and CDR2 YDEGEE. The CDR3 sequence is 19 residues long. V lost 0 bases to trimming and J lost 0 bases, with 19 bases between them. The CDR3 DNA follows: TGTGCCAGCAGCTTGGGGCCTCCTTCCCTGAGGCCCTCTGGAAACACCATATATTTT. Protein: CASSLGPPSLRPSGNTIYF. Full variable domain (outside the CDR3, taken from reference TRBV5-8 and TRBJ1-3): EAGVTQSPTHLIKTRGQQATLRCSPISGHTSVYWYQQALGLGLQFLLWYDEGEERNRGNFPPRFSGRQFPNYSSELNVNALELEDSALYLCASSLGPPSLRPSGNTIYFGEGSWLTVV.

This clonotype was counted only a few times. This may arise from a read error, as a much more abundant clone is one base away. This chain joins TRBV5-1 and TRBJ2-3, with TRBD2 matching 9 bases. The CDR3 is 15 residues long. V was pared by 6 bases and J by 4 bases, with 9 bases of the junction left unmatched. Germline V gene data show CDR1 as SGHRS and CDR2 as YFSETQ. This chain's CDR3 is CASKRREGRPDTQYF. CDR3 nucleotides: TGCGCCAGCAAACGGCGGGAGGGCCGTCCAGATACGCAGTATTTT.

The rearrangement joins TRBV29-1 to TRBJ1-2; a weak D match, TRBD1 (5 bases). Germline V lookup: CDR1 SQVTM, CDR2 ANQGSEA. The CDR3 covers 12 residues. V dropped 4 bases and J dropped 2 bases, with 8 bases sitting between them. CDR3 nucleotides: TGCAGCGTTGCCCGGGACAACTATGGCTACACCTTC. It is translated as CSVARDNYGYTF.

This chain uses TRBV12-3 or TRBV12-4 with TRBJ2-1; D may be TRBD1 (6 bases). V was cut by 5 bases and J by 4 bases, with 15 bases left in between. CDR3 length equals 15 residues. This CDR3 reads CASSTDRTPYNEQFF. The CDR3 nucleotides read TGTGCCAGCAGTACCGACAGGACACCTTACAATGAGCAGTTCTTC.

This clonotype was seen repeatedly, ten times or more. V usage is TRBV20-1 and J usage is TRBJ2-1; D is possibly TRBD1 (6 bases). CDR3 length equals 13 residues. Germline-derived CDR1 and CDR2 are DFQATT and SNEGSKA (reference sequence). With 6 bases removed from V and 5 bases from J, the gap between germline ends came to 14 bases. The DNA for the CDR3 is TGCAGTGCCAAAGAGGGGGTCGACAATGAGCAGTTCTTC. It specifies CSAKEGVDNEQFF.

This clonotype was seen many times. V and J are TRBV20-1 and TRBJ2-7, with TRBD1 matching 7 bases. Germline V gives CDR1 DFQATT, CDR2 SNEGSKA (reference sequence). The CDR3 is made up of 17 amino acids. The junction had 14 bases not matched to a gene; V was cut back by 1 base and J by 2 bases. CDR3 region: CSARGRGQGEMTYEQYF. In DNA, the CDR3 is TGCAGTGCTAGAGGTAGGGGTCAGGGGGAGATGACCTACGAGCAGTACTTC.

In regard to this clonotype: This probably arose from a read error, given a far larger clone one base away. CDR3: CASSSNPRSGQTYEQYF. The CDR3 bases are TGTGCCAGCAGCTCTAATCCCCGGAGCGGGCAGACCTACGAGCAGTACTTC. The chain combines TRBV11-1 with TRBJ2-7; possibly TRBD2 for D (6 bases). This CDR3 has 17 amino acids. Trimming shortened V by 4 bases and J by 2 bases, and 21 bases separated the two germline ends. The germline CDR1 and CDR2 sequences are SGHAT and FQDESV (reference sequence). Based on the CDR3 plus reference TRBV11-1 and TRBJ2-7, the full variable domain is EAEVAQSPRYKITEKSQAVAFWCDPISGHATLYWYRQILGQGPELLVQFQDESVVDDSQLPKDRFSAERLKGVDSTLKIQPAELGDSAMYLCASSSNPRSGQTYEQYFGPGTRLTVT.

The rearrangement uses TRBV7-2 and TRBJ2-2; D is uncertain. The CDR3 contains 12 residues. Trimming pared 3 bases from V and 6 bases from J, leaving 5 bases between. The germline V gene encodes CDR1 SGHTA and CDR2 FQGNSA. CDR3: CASSFYPGELFF. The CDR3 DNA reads TGTGCCAGCAGCTTCTACCCCGGGGAGCTGTTTTTT.

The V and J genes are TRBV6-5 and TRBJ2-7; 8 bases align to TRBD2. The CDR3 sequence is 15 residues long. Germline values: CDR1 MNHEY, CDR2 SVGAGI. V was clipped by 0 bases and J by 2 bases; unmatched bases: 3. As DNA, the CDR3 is TGTGCCAGCAGTTACTCGTCGCGGGGGGCCTACGAGCAGTACTTC. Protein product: CASSYSSRGAYEQYF.

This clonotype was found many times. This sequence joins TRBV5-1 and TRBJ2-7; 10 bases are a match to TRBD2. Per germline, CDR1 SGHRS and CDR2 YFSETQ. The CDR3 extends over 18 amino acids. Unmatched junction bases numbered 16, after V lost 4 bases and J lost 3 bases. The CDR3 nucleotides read TGCGCCAGCAGCGTCACTAGCGGGACCTTCGGACCATTCTACGAGCAGTACTTC. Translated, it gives CASSVTSGTFGPFYEQYF.